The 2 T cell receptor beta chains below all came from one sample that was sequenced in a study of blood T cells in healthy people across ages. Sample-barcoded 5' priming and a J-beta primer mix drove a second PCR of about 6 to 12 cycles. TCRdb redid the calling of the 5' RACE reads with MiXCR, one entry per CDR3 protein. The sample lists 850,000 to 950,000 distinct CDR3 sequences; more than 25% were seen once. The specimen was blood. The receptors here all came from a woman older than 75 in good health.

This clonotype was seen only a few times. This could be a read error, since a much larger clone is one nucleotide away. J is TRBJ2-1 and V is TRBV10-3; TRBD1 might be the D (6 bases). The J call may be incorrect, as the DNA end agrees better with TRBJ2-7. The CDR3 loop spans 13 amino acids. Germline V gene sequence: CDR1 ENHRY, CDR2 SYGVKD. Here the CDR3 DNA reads TGTGCCATAGCCCAGGACAGTTACAATGAGCAGTACTTC. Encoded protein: CAIAQDSYNEQYF.

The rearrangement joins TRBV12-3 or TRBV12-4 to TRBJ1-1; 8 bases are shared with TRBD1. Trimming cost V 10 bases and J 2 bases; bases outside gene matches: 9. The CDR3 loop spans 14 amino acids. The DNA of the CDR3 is TGTGCCATCTCGCGTGACAGGGGAAACACTGAAGCTTTCTTT. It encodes CAISRDRGNTEAFF.